Below, 32 T cell receptor beta chains from the same sample are listed, as sequenced in a study of radiation and T cells in renal cell carcinoma. Time point noted: baseline pretreatment blood. The treatment is: 15 Gy SBRT to primary tumor, nephrectomy 4 weeks later. Method: immunoSEQ multiplex PCR; TCRdb's copy keeps in-frame clones and lacks some. The repertoire holds about 150,000 clones, with around 90% as singletons. The source material was blood, sampled from a patient whose treatment included radiotherapy and nephrectomy. Receptors were obtained from a woman aged 70-85 years with renal cell carcinoma.

V usage is TRBV6-1 and J usage is TRBJ1-6; 8 bases are a match to TRBD1. The CDR3 length is 15 residues. CDR1 and CDR2 (germline): MNHNS, SASEGT. After removal of 2 bases from V and 7 bases from J, the junction contained 4 bases not matched to a gene. The CDR3 DNA reads TGTGCCAGCAGTGAACGGACAGGGCAAAATTCACCCCTCCACTTT. This encodes CASSERTGQNSPLHF.

The chain links TRBV6-5 to TRBJ2-2, with D tentatively TRBD1 (6 bases). Per the germline V gene, CDR1 is MNHEY and CDR2 is SVGAGI. The CDR3 is 16 amino acids. V was cut by 0 bases and J by 1 base, with 9 bases left in between. The CDR3 sequence: CASSYSSTGNTGELFF. CDR3 DNA sequence: TGTGCCAGCAGTTACTCCTCGACAGGGAACACCGGGGAGCTGTTTTTT.

This sequence joins TRBV5-1 and TRBJ1-1; D is perhaps TRBD1 (6 bases). Germline lookup yields CDR1 SGHRS and CDR2 YFSETQ. Trimming cost V 0 bases and J 8 bases, with 11 bases left between them. This CDR3 is built from 13 residues. Written as DNA, the CDR3 is TGCGCCAGCAGCTTGGTTGGAGACAGGGAAGCTTTCTTT. It is translated as CASSLVGDREAFF.

The chain links TRBV11-2 to TRBJ2-7; D not resolved. The CDR3 sequence is 14 residues long. V lost 4 bases, J lost 5 bases, and 15 bases lay in between. Germline CDR1 and CDR2: SGHAT and FQNNGV. The CDR3 nucleotides read TGTGCCAGCAGCTACGGACGAGCCCTCAACGAGCAGTACTTC. Translated, it gives CASSYGRALNEQYF.

V and J are TRBV2 and TRBJ1-1; D perhaps matches TRBD1 (5 bases). The CDR3 extends over 14 amino acids. Germline assignment: CDR1 SNHLY and CDR2 FYNNEI. V was trimmed by 1 base and J by 3 bases, leaving 9 bases between them. The CDR3 sequence is CASSEDDRYTEAFF. DNA of the CDR3: TGTGCCAGCAGTGAAGATGACAGATACACTGAAGCTTTCTTT.

This chain links TRBV19 with TRBJ2-7, with D perhaps matching TRBD1 (5 bases). Germline assignment: CDR1 LNHDA and CDR2 SQIVND (reference sequence). The CDR3 is 14 residues long. Trimming stripped 6 bases from V and 6 bases from J, with 18 bases between. The CDR3 loop reads CASSLEGVVGEQYF. Here the CDR3 DNA reads TGTGCCAGTAGCCTAGAAGGGGTAGTGGGCGAGCAGTACTTC.

V gene TRBV9 combines with J gene TRBJ1-4, with 11 bases lining up with TRBD1. V gave up 4 bases and J gave up 6 bases; unmatched junction bases: 11. Germline V gene lookup returns CDR1 SGDLS and CDR2 YYNGEE. CDR3 size: 17 residues. The CDR3 spells CASSNMGTGGRYEKLFF. The CDR3 DNA is TGTGCCAGCAGCAACATGGGGACAGGGGGTCGTTATGAAAAACTGTTTTTT.

The genes are TRBV4-1 and TRBJ1-2; possible D gene TRBD1, 5 bases. Between the trimmed V and J ends, which lost 3 bases and 4 bases, there was a span of 21 bases. This CDR3 comprises 17 residues. The germline V gene has CDR1 MGHRA and CDR2 YSYEKL. The CDR3: CASSQTPGSGGIYGYTF. CDR3 in DNA: TGCGCCAGCAGCCAGACGCCCGGATCGGGGGGGATCTATGGCTACACCTTC.

The rearrangement links TRBV19 to TRBJ1-1; maybe TRBD1 (5 bases). The CDR3 contains 14 residues. The germline gives CDR1 LNHDA, CDR2 SQIVND (reference sequence). V lost 7 bases and J 1 base, leaving 13 bases between the germline ends. CDR3 residues: CASTQYGANTEAFF. CDR3 coding DNA: TGTGCCAGTACCCAATACGGGGCGAACACTGAAGCTTTCTTT.

The chain has TRBV9 and TRBJ1-1; D is ambiguous. Germline assignment: CDR1 SGDLS and CDR2 YYNGEE. Trimming pared 0 bases from V and 0 bases from J, leaving 9 bases between. The CDR3 is made up of 15 amino acids. CDR3 in DNA: TGTGCCAGCAGCGTAGGGCGGAGCTTGAACACTGAAGCTTTCTTT. The encoded protein is CASSVGRSLNTEAFF.

The rearrangement uses TRBV7-3 and TRBJ1-4; 11 positions match TRBD1. The V and J ends lost 5 bases and 8 bases, in that order; junction bases with no gene match: 1. Germline-derived CDR1 and CDR2 are SGHTA and FQGTGA. The CDR3 covers 13 residues. The CDR3 coding sequence is TGTGCCAGCAGCAGGGACAGGGGGGAAAAACTGTTTTTT. Its translation is CASSRDRGEKLFF.

A note on this clone: The sample has other DNA sequences that encode this CDR3 too. The chain couples TRBV2 to TRBJ2-3; 7 positions match TRBD1. In germline, CDR1 is SNHLY, CDR2 FYNNEI. The CDR3 contains 15 residues. The trim removed 5 bases at V and 0 bases at J, leaving 5 bases unmatched. This CDR3 reads CASSTRQGSTDTQYF. CDR3 coding DNA: TGTGCCAGCAGTACTCGACAGGGAAGCACAGATACGCAGTATTTT.

This clone was counted only a few times. The V and J genes are TRBV7-3 and TRBJ1-2, with D perhaps matching TRBD1 (5 bases). The V end was cut by 5 bases, the J end by 4 bases, with 17 bases between. The CDR3 contains 15 residues. CDR1 and CDR2 from the germline V gene are SGHTA and FQGTGA. The CDR3 DNA reads as TGTGCCAGCAGCCCCGGCGGGGGGAGGGGCTATGGCTACACCTTC. Translated, it gives CASSPGGGRGYGYTF.

This chain uses TRBV28 with TRBJ1-1, with D uncertain. Trimming left V 3 bases short and J 4 bases short, with 15 bases between. The CDR3 spans 15 residues. Germline lookup yields CDR1 MDHEN and CDR2 SYDVKM. CDR3 sequence reads: CASSFDGVWGTEAFF. CDR3 sequence (DNA): TGTGCCAGCAGTTTCGATGGGGTGTGGGGCACTGAAGCTTTCTTT.

The gene calls are TRBV5-5 and TRBJ1-3; 9 bases line up with TRBD1. Germline lookup yields CDR1 SGHKS and CDR2 YYEKEE (reference sequence). Germline trimming cut 0 bases from V and 3 bases from J; bases unmatched to any gene: 7. This CDR3 contains 17 residues. CDR3 in DNA: TGTGCCAGCAGCTTGGTACAGGGGGCGATGGGTGGAAACACCATATATTTT. Protein product: CASSLVQGAMGGNTIYF.

The chain employs TRBV6-5 and TRBJ2-7; maybe TRBD1 (6 bases). V was pared by 0 bases and J by 0 bases, with 9 bases between. CDR1 MNHEY and CDR2 SVGAGI come from the germline V gene. The CDR3 sequence is 15 residues long. CDR3 loop: CASSYSATGSYEQYF. In nucleotides, the CDR3 is TGTGCCAGCAGTTACTCGGCGACAGGCTCCTACGAGCAGTACTTC.

The CDR3 DNA is TGTGCCAGTAGTATCCCGGGACAGGGGGCGTTTGGGCAGCCCCAGCATTTT. This gives the protein CASSIPGQGAFGQPQHF. The J gene is TRBJ1-5, the V gene TRBV19; 12 positions agree with TRBD1. This CDR3 has 17 residues. Per germline, CDR1 LNHDA and CDR2 SQIVND (reference sequence). Trimming took 3 bases from V and 7 from J; bases not matched to a gene: 10.

This chain's CDR3 is CASSTGGGETQYF. Here the CDR3 DNA reads TGTGCCAGTAGTACCGGGGGGGGAGAGACCCAGTACTTC. This rearrangement joins TRBV19 to TRBJ2-5; 8 positions agree with TRBD2. The V gene's germline CDR1 is LNHDA and CDR2 SQIVND (reference sequence). The CDR3 is 13 residues long. The ends lost 4 bases at V and 4 bases at J; junction bases unmatched: 2. Full variable domain (outside the CDR3, taken from reference TRBV19 and TRBJ2-5): DGGITQSPKYLFRKEGQNVTLSCEQNLNHDAMYWYRQDPGQGLRLIYYSQIVNDFQKGDIAEGYSVSREKKESFPLTVTSAQKNPTAFYLCASSTGGGETQYFGPGTRLLVL.

The rearrangement uses TRBV9 and TRBJ2-5; D not resolved. The CDR3 runs to 14 residues. V was clipped by 2 bases and J by 3 bases, with 11 bases between them. CDR1 is SGDLS and CDR2 is YYNGEE in the germline V gene. CDR3 amino acids: CASSVGPSEETQYF. In DNA, the CDR3 is TGTGCCAGCAGCGTCGGACCCTCAGAAGAGACCCAGTACTTC.

Regarding this clone: This specimen includes other DNA sequences encoding the same CDR3. This chain links TRBV30 with TRBJ1-1, with no clear D. V lost 0 bases and J lost 0, with 11 bases in between. The CDR3 consists of 15 residues. Germline V gives CDR1 GTSNPN, CDR2 SVGIG (reference sequence). The CDR3 sequence: CAWSVRRPMNTEAFF. The CDR3 bases are TGTGCCTGGAGTGTACGCCGCCCCATGAACACTGAAGCTTTCTTT.

The rearrangement uses TRBV5-5 and TRBJ2-5; the match to TRBD1 covers 7 bases. Germline V gene sequence: CDR1 SGHKS, CDR2 YYEKEE (reference sequence). This CDR3 spans 16 amino acids. The V and J ends lost 0 bases and 2 bases, in that order; junction bases with no gene match: 7. In DNA form, the CDR3 reads TGTGCCAGCAGCTTGGTCACAGGGGCCTCTCAAGAGACCCAGTACTTC. It specifies CASSLVTGASQETQYF.

The CDR3 sequence is CASSFRLAGAPGELFF. CDR3 DNA: TGTGCCAGCAGTTTTCGACTAGCGGGGGCCCCAGGGGAGCTGTTTTTT. The rearrangement joins TRBV28 to TRBJ2-2, with 12 bases fitting TRBD2. Trimming removed 3 bases from V and 8 bases from J; junction bases left unmatched: 7. The CDR3 is made up of 16 amino acids. Per the germline V gene, CDR1 is MDHEN and CDR2 is SYDVKM.

The chain uses TRBV9 and TRBJ1-2; D remains unclear. The germline gives CDR1 SGDLS, CDR2 YYNGEE. The CDR3 is made up of 15 amino acids. V gave up 0 bases and J gave up 8 bases, with 17 bases separating them. CDR3 residues: CASSVAGMSVGGYTF. CDR3 nucleotide sequence: TGTGCCAGCAGCGTAGCCGGCATGAGCGTTGGGGGCTACACCTTC.

CDR3 nucleotide sequence: TGTGCCACCAGCAGAGATAGGGGACAGGGGGCGGGCTACACCTTC. It specifies CATSRDRGQGAGYTF. This sequence joins TRBV15 and TRBJ1-2; 12 nucleotides align to TRBD1. The CDR3 is made up of 15 amino acids. J gave up 8 bases and V 0 bases, and 4 bases lay outside the gene matches. Germline CDR1 is LNHNV and CDR2 is YYDKDF (reference sequence). The whole variable domain, filled in from reference TRBV15 and TRBJ1-2, reads DAMVIQNPRYQVTQFGKPVTLSCSQTLNHNVMYWYQQKSSQAPKLLFHYYDKDFNNEADTPDNFQSRRPNTSFCFLDIRSPGLGDTAMYLCATSRDRGQGAGYTFGSGTRLTVV.

The gene calls are TRBV10-3 and TRBJ2-3; 7 positions agree with TRBD2. CDR1 and CDR2 (germline): ENHRY, SYGVKD. This CDR3 is built from 14 residues. The trim removed 8 bases at V and 0 bases at J, leaving 5 bases unmatched. CDR3 coding DNA: TGTGCCATCTCCAGCGGGGTTAGCACAGATACGCAGTATTTT. Amino acid sequence: CAISSGVSTDTQYF.

The chain employs TRBV19 and TRBJ2-7; D may match TRBD1 or TRBD2 (5 bases each). V was trimmed by 2 bases and J by 0 bases, leaving 11 bases between them. CDR3 size: 15 residues. The germline CDR1 and CDR2 sequences are LNHDA and SQIVND (reference sequence). Here the CDR3 DNA reads TGTGCCAGTAGTATAATTCCAGGGAGCTCCTACGAGCAGTACTTC. Its translation is CASSIIPGSSYEQYF.

V is TRBV9 and J is TRBJ1-2; 10 bases fit TRBD1. The CDR3 totals 14 residues. Germline V CDR1 and CDR2: SGDLS, YYNGEE. J lost 7 bases, V lost 3 bases, and 6 bases had no gene match. The CDR3 nucleotides read TGTGCCAGCAGCGCCTCGACAGGGGGCGCTGGCTACACCTTC. Its translation is CASSASTGGAGYTF.

The J gene is TRBJ1-1, the V gene TRBV6-5; TRBD1 agrees at 10 bases. V shed 5 bases and J 2 bases; nucleotides not matched to a gene: 5. Per the germline V gene, CDR1 is MNHEY and CDR2 is SVGAGI. The CDR3 has 15 residues. The CDR3 sequence is CASSSPTGGNTEAFF. CDR3 DNA sequence: TGTGCCAGCAGTAGCCCGACAGGGGGCAACACTGAAGCTTTCTTT.

This chain links TRBV5-1 with TRBJ1-2, with D hard to call. Germline loops: CDR1 SGHRS, CDR2 YFSETQ. V dropped 3 bases and J dropped 8 bases, with 14 bases sitting between them. This CDR3 spans 13 amino acids. The CDR3 sequence: CASSYSDDRGYTF. In DNA, the CDR3 is TGCGCCAGCAGCTACTCGGACGATCGGGGCTACACCTTC.

The genes are TRBV10-3 and TRBJ2-3, with 10 bases fitting TRBD1. Germline loops: CDR1 ENHRY, CDR2 SYGVKD. The CDR3 extends over 13 amino acids. J lost 8 bases, V lost 7 bases, and 6 bases had no gene match. CDR3 in DNA: TGTGCCATCAAAGGGACAGGGGACATTACGCAGTATTTT. Residues: CAIKGTGDITQYF.

This chain joins TRBV5-5 and TRBJ1-3; no reliable D call. Per germline, CDR1 SGHKS and CDR2 YYEKEE (reference sequence). The CDR3 consists of 15 residues. Trimming pared 2 bases from V and 0 bases from J, leaving 9 bases between. CDR3: CASSLLADSGNTIYF. In DNA, the CDR3 is TGTGCCAGCAGCTTATTAGCTGACTCTGGAAACACCATATATTTT. The full variable domain, its missing parts supplied by reference TRBV5-5 and TRBJ1-3, is DAGVTQSPTHLIKTRGQQVTLRCSPISGHKSVSWYQQVLGQGPQFIFQYYEKEERGRGNFPDRFSARQFPNYSSELNVNALLLGDSALYLCASSLLADSGNTIYFGEGSWLTVV.

The genes are TRBV19 and TRBJ2-2; TRBD2 might be the D (6 bases). The germline V gene has CDR1 LNHDA and CDR2 SQIVND (reference sequence). CDR3 length equals 13 residues. The ends were cut back, 7 bases at V and 6 bases at J, with 12 bases in the middle. The CDR3 sequence is CASMVGGPGELFF. CDR3 bases: TGTGCCAGTATGGTCGGGGGACCCGGGGAGCTGTTTTTT.